The present T cell receptor beta chain was sequenced within a study of cytomegalovirus exposure and HLA in healthy donors listed by TCRdb under 2017. Study-wide context: The roughly 700 repertoires of the first cohort and the roughly 110 validation repertoires were produced on the same platform, according to a later analysis. The aim of the study was to test whether cataloging public T cell receptors could identify signatures of past pathogen exposure. Along with the approximately 620-subject first cohort, a separate validation cohort of over a hundred different subjects was used. High-throughput TCR immunosequencing, statistical association of individual TCRs with disease status, and machine learning were combined to predict cytomegalovirus infection status.

Library construction relied on the immunoSEQ multiplex PCR assay. Turning to the authors' computational methods: A statistical classification framework was built for diagnosing cytomegalovirus status from the catalog of TCR beta chain sequences. The table was pulled from immuneACCESS by TCRdb, which kept in-frame rearrangements only. Such tables lose some clones; where checked, under half of the loss comes from unresolved V genes, and the rest has no known cause. Clonal size and the V and J genes are those of that table, whereas D and trimming came from the DNA. This sample gives fewer than 200,000 clones in total; 86% of them show up just once. The leading ten clones occupy roughly 3% of the sample. Separate from the roughly 630-subject first cohort, the validation cohort of 90 to 150 subjects was the group to which the donors belonged. Summary of the overall study and its limitations: In vitro tests confirmed that a few of the cytomegalovirus-associated TCR beta chains recognize cytomegalovirus antigens. It was suggested by the authors that the approach could potentially be generalized to other disease states and immunological phenotypes. Across donors, most TCR sequences were observed very rarely, whereas some public TCRs were present in many individuals. The classifier was reported to diagnose cytomegalovirus status with high specificity and sensitivity in both the original and validation cohorts. All 120 or so repertoires were used to score co-occurrence in the validation cohort in a later analysis, because that analysis had no HLA typing for the cohort. Subsequent analysis determined that TCRs grouped into clusters in the first cohort also showed a tendency toward co-occurrence across the 90 to 150 validation repertoires, and approximately 94% of cluster scores exceeded 0. A total of roughly 160 TCR beta chains were listed by the study as associated with cytomegalovirus.

As concerns this clone: Its antigen has not been determined. No per-base quality is available; no much larger clone lies one base away.

The CDR3 contains 15 residues, cysteine and phenylalanine counted. Only CDR3 DNA is held: 45 bases, read in frame from base 1. Trimming takes 2 bases from V and 0 bases from J, and the germline ends sit 9 bases apart. CDR1 and CDR2 are read off the germline V gene (reference sequence) as SGHKS and YYEKEE. The rearrangement combines TRBV5-5 with TRBJ1-3; confidence is insufficient to name the D gene. The sequenced material came from PBMCs. The sequence came from a man between 18 and 35 years old in good health and CMV-seropositive. The CDR3 in this case is CASSFGSHSGNTIYF. The nucleotides are TGTGCCAGCAGCTTCGGGAGTCACTCTGGAAACACCATATATTTT.